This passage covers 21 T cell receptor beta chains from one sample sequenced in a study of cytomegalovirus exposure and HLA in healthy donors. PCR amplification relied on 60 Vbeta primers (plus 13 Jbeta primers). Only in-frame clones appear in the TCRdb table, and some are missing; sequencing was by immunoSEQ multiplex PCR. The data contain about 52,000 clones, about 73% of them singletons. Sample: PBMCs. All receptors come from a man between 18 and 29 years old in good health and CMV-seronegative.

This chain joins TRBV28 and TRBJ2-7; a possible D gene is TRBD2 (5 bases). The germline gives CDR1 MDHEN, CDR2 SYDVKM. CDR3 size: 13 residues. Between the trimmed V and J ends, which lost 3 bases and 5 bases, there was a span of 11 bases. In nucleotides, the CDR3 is TGTGCCAGCAGTTTGGACGGGATTGACGAGCAGTACTTC. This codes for CASSLDGIDEQYF. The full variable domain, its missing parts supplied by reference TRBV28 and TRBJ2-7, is DVKVTQSSRYLVKRTGEKVFLECVQDMDHENMFWYRQDPGLGLRLIYFSYDVKMKEKGDIPEGYSVSREKKERFSLILESASTNQTSMYLCASSLDGIDEQYFGPGTRLTVT.

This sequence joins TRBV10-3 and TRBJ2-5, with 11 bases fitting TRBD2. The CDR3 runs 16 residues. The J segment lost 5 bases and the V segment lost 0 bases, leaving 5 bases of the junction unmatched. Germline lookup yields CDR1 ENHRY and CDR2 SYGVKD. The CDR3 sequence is CAISESPLAGDETQYF. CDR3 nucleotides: TGTGCCATCAGTGAGTCTCCACTAGCGGGAGATGAGACCCAGTACTTC.

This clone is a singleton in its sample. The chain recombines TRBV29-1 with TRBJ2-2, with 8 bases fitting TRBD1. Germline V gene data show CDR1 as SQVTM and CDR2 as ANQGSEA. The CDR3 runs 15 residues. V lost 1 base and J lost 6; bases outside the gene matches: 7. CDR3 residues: CSVEGGQGIAGELFF. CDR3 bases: TGCAGCGTTGAAGGTGGACAGGGAATAGCCGGGGAGCTGTTTTTT.

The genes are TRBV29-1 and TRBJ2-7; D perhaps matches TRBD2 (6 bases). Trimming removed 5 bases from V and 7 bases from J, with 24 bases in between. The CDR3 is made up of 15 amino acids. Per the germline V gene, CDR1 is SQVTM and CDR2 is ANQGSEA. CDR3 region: CSVIGGRLGTGEQYF. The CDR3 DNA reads TGCAGCGTTATCGGGGGTAGACTAGGAACAGGTGAGCAGTACTTC.

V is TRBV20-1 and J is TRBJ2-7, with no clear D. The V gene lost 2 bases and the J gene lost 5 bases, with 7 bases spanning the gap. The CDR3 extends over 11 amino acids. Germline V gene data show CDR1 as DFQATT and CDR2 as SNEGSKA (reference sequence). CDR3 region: CSARYPDEQYF. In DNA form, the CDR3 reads TGCAGTGCTAGATACCCAGACGAGCAGTACTTC.

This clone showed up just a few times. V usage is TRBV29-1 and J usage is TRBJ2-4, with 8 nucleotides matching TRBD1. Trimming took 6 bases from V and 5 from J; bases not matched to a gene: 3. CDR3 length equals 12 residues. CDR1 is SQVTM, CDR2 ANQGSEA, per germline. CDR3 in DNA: TGCAGCGTCGGACAGGGAGAAAACATTCAGTACTTC. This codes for CSVGQGENIQYF.

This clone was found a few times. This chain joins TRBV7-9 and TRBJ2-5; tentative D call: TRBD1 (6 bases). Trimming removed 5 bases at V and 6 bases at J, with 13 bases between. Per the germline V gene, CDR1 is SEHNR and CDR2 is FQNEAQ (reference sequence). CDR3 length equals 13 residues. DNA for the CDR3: TGTGCCAGCAGCCCAGAAGGGGACAAGACCCAGTACTTC. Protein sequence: CASSPEGDKTQYF.

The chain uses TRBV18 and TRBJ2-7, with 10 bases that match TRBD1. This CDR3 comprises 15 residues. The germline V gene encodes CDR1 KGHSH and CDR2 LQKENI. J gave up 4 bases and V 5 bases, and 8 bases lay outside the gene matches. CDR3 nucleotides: TGTGCCAGCTCAGTGGGACAGGGGCCTTCTTACGAGCAGTACTTC. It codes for CASSVGQGPSYEQYF.

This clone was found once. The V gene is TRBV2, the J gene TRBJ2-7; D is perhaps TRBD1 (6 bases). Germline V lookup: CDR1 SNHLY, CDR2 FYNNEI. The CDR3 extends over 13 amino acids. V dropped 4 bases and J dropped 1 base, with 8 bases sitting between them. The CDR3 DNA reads TGTGCCAGCAGTGCGGACAGATCCTACGAGCAGTACTTC. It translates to CASSADRSYEQYF.

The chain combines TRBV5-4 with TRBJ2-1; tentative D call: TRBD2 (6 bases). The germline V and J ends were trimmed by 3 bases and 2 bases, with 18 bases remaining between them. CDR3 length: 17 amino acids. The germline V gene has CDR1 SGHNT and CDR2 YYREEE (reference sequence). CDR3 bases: TGTGCCAGCAGCTCGGGGGATCCACAGTTTGCCTACAATGAGCAGTTCTTC. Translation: CASSSGDPQFAYNEQFF.

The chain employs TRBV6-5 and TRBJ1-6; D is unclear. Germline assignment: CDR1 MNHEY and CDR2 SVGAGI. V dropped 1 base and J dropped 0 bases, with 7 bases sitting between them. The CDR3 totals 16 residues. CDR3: CASSYWASSYNSPLHF. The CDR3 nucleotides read TGTGCCAGCAGTTACTGGGCGAGCTCCTATAATTCACCCCTCCACTTT.

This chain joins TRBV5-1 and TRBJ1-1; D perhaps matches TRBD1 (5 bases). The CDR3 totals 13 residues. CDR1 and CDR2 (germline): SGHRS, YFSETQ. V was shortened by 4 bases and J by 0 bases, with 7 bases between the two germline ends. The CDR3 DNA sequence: TGCGCCAGCAGCCTGACAGTGAACACTGAAGCTTTCTTT. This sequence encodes CASSLTVNTEAFF. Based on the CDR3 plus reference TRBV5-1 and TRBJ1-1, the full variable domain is KAGVTQTPRYLIKTRGQQVTLSCSPISGHRSVSWYQQTPGQGLQFLFEYFSETQRNKGNFPGRFSGRQFSNSRSEMNVSTLELGDSALYLCASSLTVNTEAFFGQGTRLTVV.

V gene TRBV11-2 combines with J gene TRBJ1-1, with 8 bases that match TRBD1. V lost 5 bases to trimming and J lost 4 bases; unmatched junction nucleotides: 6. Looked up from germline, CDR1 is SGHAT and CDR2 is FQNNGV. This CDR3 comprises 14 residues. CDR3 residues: CASSRDRGSTEAFF. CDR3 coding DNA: TGTGCCAGCAGCCGAGACAGGGGCTCCACTGAAGCTTTCTTT. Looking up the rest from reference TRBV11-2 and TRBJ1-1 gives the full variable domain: EAGVAQSPRYKIIEKRQSVAFWCNPISGHATLYWYQQILGQGPKLLIQFQNNGVVDDSQLPKDRFSAERLKGVDSTLKIQPAKLEDSAVYLCASSRDRGSTEAFFGQGTRLTVV.

In DNA form, the CDR3 reads TGTGCCAGCAGTTGGGACCCGGGACTTCAACCCAGGGAGCAGTACTTC. As protein: CASSWDPGLQPREQYF. J is TRBJ2-7 and V is TRBV6-5, with D possibly matching TRBD2 (6 bases). This CDR3 spans 16 amino acids. Germline V gene lookup returns CDR1 MNHEY and CDR2 SVGAGI. Trimming removed 4 bases at V and 7 bases at J, with 23 bases between.

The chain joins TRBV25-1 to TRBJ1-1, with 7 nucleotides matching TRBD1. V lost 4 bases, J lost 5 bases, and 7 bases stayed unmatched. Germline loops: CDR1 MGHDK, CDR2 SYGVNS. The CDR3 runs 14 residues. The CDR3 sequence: CASSGRQGVTEAFF. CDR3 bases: TGTGCCAGCAGTGGACGACAGGGCGTGACTGAAGCTTTCTTT.

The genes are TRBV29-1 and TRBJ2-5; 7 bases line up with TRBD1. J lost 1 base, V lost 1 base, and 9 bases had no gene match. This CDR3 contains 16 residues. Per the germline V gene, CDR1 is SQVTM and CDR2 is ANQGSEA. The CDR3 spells CSVEGPQGLGQETQYF. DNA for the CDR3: TGCAGCGTTGAAGGCCCACAGGGGCTCGGCCAAGAGACCCAGTACTTC.

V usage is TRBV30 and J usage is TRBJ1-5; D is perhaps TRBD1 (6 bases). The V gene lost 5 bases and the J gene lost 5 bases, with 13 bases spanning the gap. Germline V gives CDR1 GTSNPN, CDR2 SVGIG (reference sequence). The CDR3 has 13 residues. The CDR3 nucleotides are TGTGCCTGGGGGGGACAATCAGATCAGCCCCAGCATTTT. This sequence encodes CAWGGQSDQPQHF.

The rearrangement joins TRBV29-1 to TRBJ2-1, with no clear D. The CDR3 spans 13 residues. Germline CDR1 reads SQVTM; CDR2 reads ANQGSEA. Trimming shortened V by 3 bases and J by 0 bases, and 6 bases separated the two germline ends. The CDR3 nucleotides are TGCAGCGTTGAGTACAGCTCCTACAATGAGCAGTTCTTC. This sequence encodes CSVEYSSYNEQFF.

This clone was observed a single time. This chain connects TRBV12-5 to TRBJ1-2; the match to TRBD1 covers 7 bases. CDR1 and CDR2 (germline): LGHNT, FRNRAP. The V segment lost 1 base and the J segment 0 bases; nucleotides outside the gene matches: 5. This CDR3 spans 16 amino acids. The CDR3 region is CASGLALTGANYGYTF. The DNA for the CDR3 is TGTGCTAGTGGTTTGGCCCTTACAGGGGCTAACTATGGCTACACCTTC.

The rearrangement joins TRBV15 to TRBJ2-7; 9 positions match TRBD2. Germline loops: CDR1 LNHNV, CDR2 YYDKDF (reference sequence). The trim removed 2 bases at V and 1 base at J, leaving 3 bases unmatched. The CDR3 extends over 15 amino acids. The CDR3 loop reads CATSRSLAGSYEQYF. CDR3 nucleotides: TGTGCCACCAGCAGATCTCTAGCGGGGTCCTACGAGCAGTACTTC.

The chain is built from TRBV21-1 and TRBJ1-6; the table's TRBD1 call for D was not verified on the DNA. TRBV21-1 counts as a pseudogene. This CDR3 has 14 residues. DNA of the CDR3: TGTGCCACAAAACAGGGAATTGATAATTCACCCCTCCACTTT. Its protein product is CATKQGIDNSPLHF.